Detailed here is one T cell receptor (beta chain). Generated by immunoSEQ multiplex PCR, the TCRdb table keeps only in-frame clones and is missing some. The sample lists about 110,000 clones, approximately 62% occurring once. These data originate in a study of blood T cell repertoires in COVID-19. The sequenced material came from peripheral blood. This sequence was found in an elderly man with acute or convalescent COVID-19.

In nucleotides, the CDR3 is TGTGCCAGCAGCGCGGGGGTAGGGACTGAAGCTTTCTTT. It codes for CASSAGVGTEAFF. The rearrangement uses TRBV7-2 and TRBJ1-1; the D gene is possibly TRBD1 (5 bases). The CDR3 totals 13 residues. Germline CDR1 reads SGHTA; CDR2 reads FQGNSA. Trimming took 5 bases from V and 5 from J, leaving 12 bases between them.